This entry lists 25 T cell receptor beta chains sequenced from one sample in a study of blood T cell repertoires in COVID-19. This table comes from immunoSEQ multiplex PCR, and its TCRdb copy is limited to in-frame clones, with some not included. The sample records approximately 180,000 clones, 70% to 90% being singletons. The sample taken for sequencing was peripheral blood. These receptors originate from a man aged 35 to 55 with active or convalescent COVID-19.

V is TRBV11-3 and J is TRBJ2-5, with D hard to call. The V and J ends lost 5 bases and 4 bases respectively, with 14 bases between them. The CDR3 contains 14 residues. Germline assignment: CDR1 SGHNT and CDR2 YENEEA. The CDR3 DNA follows: TGTGCCAGCAGCCCACGAAGGAGTTTAGAGACCCAGTACTTC. Its translation: CASSPRRSLETQYF.

This chain connects TRBV11-1 to TRBJ2-7; maybe TRBD2 (5 bases). The CDR3 is made up of 14 amino acids. The germline CDR1 and CDR2 sequences are SGHAT and FQDESV (reference sequence). The V gene lost 2 bases and the J gene lost 0 bases, with 8 bases spanning the gap. CDR3 DNA: TGTGCCAGCAGCTTACCAGCGGCCTCCTACGAGCAGTACTTC. Its translation is CASSLPAASYEQYF.

The chain couples TRBV27 to TRBJ2-7; 7 bases fit TRBD1. Looked up from germline, CDR1 is MNHEY and CDR2 is SMNVEV (reference sequence). V shed 0 bases, J shed 4 bases, and the junction held 3 bases outside the gene matches. CDR3 length: 14 residues. The CDR3 spells CASSLSGTDYEQYF. CDR3 sequence (DNA): TGTGCCAGCAGTTTATCGGGGACAGATTACGAGCAGTACTTC.

This clone was seen a single time. The chain combines TRBV6-5 with TRBJ2-2; unclear D gene. The germline V gene encodes CDR1 MNHEY and CDR2 SVGAGI. The CDR3 loop spans 15 amino acids. Trimming shortened V by 6 bases and J by 7 bases, and 18 bases separated the two germline ends. This CDR3 is CASSPTRVSVGELFF. The CDR3 coding sequence is TGTGCCAGCAGCCCCACCCGGGTGTCTGTCGGGGAGCTGTTTTTT.

This rearrangement joins TRBV7-2 to TRBJ2-5; D remains unclear. The CDR3 length is 15 residues. The germline V gene encodes CDR1 SGHTA and CDR2 FQGNSA. V was trimmed by 2 bases and J by 2 bases, leaving 12 bases between them. The CDR3 spells CASSLYKLPQETQYF. The CDR3, as DNA: TGTGCCAGCAGCTTATACAAGTTACCTCAAGAGACCCAGTACTTC.

The rearrangement links TRBV15 to TRBJ1-1, with D possibly TRBD1 on 5 matching bases. Germline CDR1 reads LNHNV; CDR2 reads YYDKDF (reference sequence). The V and J ends lost 1 base and 1 base respectively, with 13 bases between them. This CDR3 spans 16 amino acids. CDR3 region: CATSRGRGKGNTEAFF. The CDR3 region has the DNA TGTGCCACCAGCAGAGGGCGGGGGAAGGGGAACACTGAAGCTTTCTTT.

The chain has TRBV9 and TRBJ1-3; tentatively, D is TRBD1 (6 bases). V was pared by 4 bases and J by 0 bases, with 14 bases between. Germline CDR1 reads SGDLS; CDR2 reads YYNGEE. The CDR3 contains 16 residues. Here the CDR3 reads CASSPRTVNSGNTIYF. DNA of the CDR3: TGTGCCAGCAGCCCGAGGACAGTCAACTCTGGAAACACCATATATTTT.

This chain joins TRBV5-1 and TRBJ2-5, with TRBD1 identical over 7 bases. CDR1 and CDR2 (germline): SGHRS, YFSETQ. The CDR3 contains 15 residues. With V trimmed by 0 bases and J by 2 bases, 4 bases remained unmatched. The CDR3 loop reads CASSLVGTAQETQYF. In DNA form, the CDR3 reads TGCGCCAGCAGCTTGGTTGGGACAGCACAAGAGACCCAGTACTTC.

The V gene is TRBV18, the J gene TRBJ2-3, with no clear D. Trimming left V 3 bases short and J 1 base short, with 8 bases between. Germline V CDR1 and CDR2: KGHSH, LQKENI. This CDR3 is built from 14 residues. CDR3 bases: TGTGCCAGCTCACCCTATCCCGGCACAGATACGCAGTATTTT. Translation: CASSPYPGTDTQYF.

V and J are TRBV5-6 and TRBJ1-6, with D possibly being TRBD1 (6 bases). The V end lost 4 bases, the J end lost 14 bases, and 28 bases lay between the germline ends. Germline V lookup: CDR1 SGHDT, CDR2 YYEEEE. The CDR3 runs 17 residues. In DNA, the CDR3 is TGTGCCAGCAGCACCCTACAAGTACAGGGTCGGGCGACGGCCCTCCACTTT. Its protein is CASSTLQVQGRATALHF.

The J gene is TRBJ1-6, the V gene TRBV28; perhaps TRBD1 as D (6 bases). V lost 2 bases, J lost 9 bases, and 17 bases lay in between. The CDR3 has 16 residues. Germline CDR1 is MDHEN and CDR2 is SYDVKM. The CDR3 coding sequence is TGTGCCAGCAGTTTACCCCCAGGGGACGTCGGTTCACCCCTCCACTTT. Its protein product is CASSLPPGDVGSPLHF. The variable domain in full, with the rest retrieved from reference TRBV28 and TRBJ1-6, is DVKVTQSSRYLVKRTGEKVFLECVQDMDHENMFWYRQDPGLGLRLIYFSYDVKMKEKGDIPEGYSVSREKKERFSLILESASTNQTSMYLCASSLPPGDVGSPLHFGNGTRLTVT.

The chain has TRBV4-1 and TRBJ2-5; D possibly corresponds to TRBD1 (6 bases). Germline CDR1 is MGHRA and CDR2 is YSYEKL. The CDR3 covers 13 residues. The V gene lost 2 bases and the J gene lost 5 bases, with 9 bases spanning the gap. CDR3 nucleotides: TGCGCCAGCAGCCAACCAGGGGCTGAGACCCAGTACTTC. This gives the protein CASSQPGAETQYF.

The chain combines TRBV13 with TRBJ1-6, with 9 bases identical to TRBD1. The CDR3 is 14 amino acids. From germline, CDR1 is PRHDT and CDR2 FYEKMQ (reference sequence). The J segment lost 6 bases and the V segment lost 6 bases, leaving 3 bases of the junction unmatched. The DNA of the CDR3 is TGTGCCAGCAGATCGGGACAGGGTAATTCACCCCTCCACTTT. Its protein is CASRSGQGNSPLHF.

The rearrangement joins TRBV6-1 to TRBJ2-7, with 7 bases aligning to TRBD2. The CDR3 length is 15 residues. Germline CDR1 and CDR2: MNHNS and SASEGT. The trim removed 1 base at V and 2 bases at J, leaving 5 bases unmatched. The CDR3 sequence: CASSEGTSETYEQYF. CDR3 in DNA: TGTGCCAGCAGTGAAGGAACTAGCGAAACCTACGAGCAGTACTTC.

V and J are TRBV19 and TRBJ2-3, with TRBD2 matching 15 bases. Looked up from germline, CDR1 is LNHDA and CDR2 is SQIVND (reference sequence). V gave up 5 bases and J gave up 0 bases; unmatched junction bases: 3. CDR3 size: 17 residues. CDR3 residues: CASSVGTSGRSTDTQYF. The CDR3 nucleotides are TGTGCCAGTAGTGTTGGGACTAGCGGGAGGAGCACAGATACGCAGTATTTT.

The DNA for the CDR3 is TGTGCCAGCAGCGATTCGGACAGGGTTTATGGCTACACCTTC. Its protein product is CASSDSDRVYGYTF. The chain joins TRBV6-2 or TRBV6-3 to TRBJ1-2; 8 bases are a match to TRBD1. V was clipped by 6 bases and J by 5 bases; unmatched bases: 8. Germline V gene data show CDR1 as MNHEY and CDR2 as SVGEGT. The CDR3 contains 14 residues.

This chain connects TRBV5-1 to TRBJ2-2; TRBD1 matches 10 bases. CDR3 length equals 15 residues. J gave up 3 bases and V 4 bases, and 3 bases lay outside the gene matches. Germline V gene data show CDR1 as SGHRS and CDR2 as YFSETQ. The CDR3, as DNA: TGCGCCAGCAGCACCGGACAGGGGGACACCGGGGAGCTGTTTTTT. This encodes CASSTGQGDTGELFF.

The chain recombines TRBV4-2 with TRBJ2-2, with TRBD2 matching 8 bases. V gave up 4 bases and J gave up 0 bases; unmatched junction bases: 22. Germline-derived CDR1 and CDR2 are LGHNA and YNFKEQ. This CDR3 has 22 residues. This CDR3 is CASSPLRAGVGRFPANTGELFF. The CDR3 DNA sequence: TGTGCCAGCAGCCCCCTTCGAGCGGGAGTTGGCCGGTTCCCGGCGAACACCGGGGAGCTGTTTTTT.

V gene TRBV11-1 combines with J gene TRBJ1-2; TRBD1 is a possible D gene (5 bases). The CDR3 is made up of 13 amino acids. V shed 5 bases and J shed 4 bases, with 11 bases lying between them. CDR1 and CDR2 from the germline V gene are SGHAT and FQDESV (reference sequence). Here the CDR3 DNA reads TGTGCCAGCAGCATCGACGGGGGCTATGGCTACACCTTC. As protein: CASSIDGGYGYTF.

This chain joins TRBV6-5 and TRBJ1-1; TRBD1 is a possible D gene (5 bases). Germline values: CDR1 MNHEY, CDR2 SVGAGI. CDR3 length: 16 amino acids. V was clipped by 4 bases and J by 5 bases, with 20 bases between them. Here the CDR3 reads CASSFHPGGRRTEAFF. The CDR3 DNA reads TGTGCCAGCAGTTTTCATCCGGGGGGTAGGAGGACTGAAGCTTTCTTT.

The rearrangement joins TRBV11-3 to TRBJ2-5; perhaps TRBD2 as D (7 bases). V lost 1 base and J 0 bases, leaving 18 bases between the germline ends. There are 18 residues in the CDR3. Germline V lookup: CDR1 SGHNT, CDR2 YENEEA. The CDR3, as DNA: TGTGCCAGCAGCTTAGGTCGGAGGGGGGGAAAGTACCAAGAGACCCAGTACTTC. It codes for CASSLGRRGGKYQETQYF.

The CDR3 nucleotides read TGTGCCAGCAGCGCCCCTCCGGGTGGCTATGGCTACACCTTC. Translated: CASSAPPGGYGYTF. The V gene is TRBV9, the J gene TRBJ1-2, with unresolved D. CDR1 is SGDLS, CDR2 YYNGEE, per germline. There are 14 residues in the CDR3. V lost 3 bases and J 4 bases, leaving 13 bases between the germline ends.

The chain recombines TRBV2 with TRBJ2-7; a weak D match, TRBD1 (5 bases). In germline, CDR1 is SNHLY, CDR2 FYNNEI. Trimming took off 4 bases at V and 0 bases at J, with 22 bases between the two ends. This CDR3 spans 18 amino acids. The CDR3: CASSGKDTKSINSYEQYF. In DNA form, the CDR3 reads TGTGCCAGCAGTGGAAAGGACACCAAGTCTATCAACTCCTACGAGCAGTACTTC.

The V and J genes are TRBV19 and TRBJ1-2; 7 nucleotides match TRBD1. The CDR3 spans 17 residues. J lost 2 bases, V lost 3 bases, and 12 bases had no gene match. CDR1 and CDR2 (germline): LNHDA, SQIVND (reference sequence). The DNA of the CDR3 is TGTGCCAGTAGTATCAGGGCAGGGGGTGTCGGAAACTATGGCTACACCTTC. Protein sequence: CASSIRAGGVGNYGYTF.

The chain recombines TRBV2 with TRBJ2-2; no clear D gene. CDR3 length equals 12 residues. Germline V gene sequence: CDR1 SNHLY, CDR2 FYNNEI. Trimming removed 5 bases at V and 6 bases at J, with 7 bases between. The CDR3 nucleotides read TGTGCCAGCAGTAAGACTGCCGGGGAGCTGTTTTTT. Its protein product is CASSKTAGELFF.